One and the same sample provided the 21 T cell receptor beta chains below, sequenced in a study of control samples from healthy donors and cancer patients (dated by TCRdb to between 2020 and 2021). The library was made by the immunoSEQ multiplex PCR assay. Sourced from immuneACCESS, this table was stored by TCRdb with only in-frame sequences that have V and J called. A share of the clones is absent; for the studies checked, an unresolved V gene accounts for under half, and the remainder has no known explanation. The sample records under 95,000 clones, 91% of which are singletons. The ten largest clones capture roughly 0.9% of the sample. What was sequenced was blood. The receptors stem from a woman in her 30s in good health.

This clone occurred once. The CDR3: CATLLGERLQPQHF. Written as DNA, the CDR3 is TGTGCCACCCTGTTGGGGGAACGACTTCAGCCCCAGCATTTT. This chain uses TRBV24-1 with TRBJ1-5; possible D gene TRBD1, 5 bases. The CDR3 is made up of 14 amino acids. Germline loops: CDR1 KGHDR, CDR2 SFDVKD. V was shortened by 9 bases and J by 6 bases, with 17 bases between the two germline ends.

V usage is TRBV5-1 and J usage is TRBJ2-1; the D gene is possibly TRBD2 (6 bases). This CDR3 is 17 amino acids long. V lost 2 bases and J lost 0, with 15 bases in between. CDR1 SGHRS and CDR2 YFSETQ come from the germline V gene. The DNA of the CDR3 is TGCGCCAGCAGCTTCGGGTATGCGGGGAGCTCCTACAATGAGCAGTTCTTC. This codes for CASSFGYAGSSYNEQFF.

This clone occurred once. V gene TRBV27 combines with J gene TRBJ1-6, with 7 bases that match TRBD1. V dropped 6 bases and J dropped 5; count of bases not matched to a gene: 13. CDR3 length: 17 amino acids. Germline V gene data show CDR1 as MNHEY and CDR2 as SMNVEV (reference sequence). CDR3: CASSLTGPRKNNSPLHF. The CDR3 nucleotides are TGTGCCAGCAGCCTGACAGGGCCGCGCAAAAATAATTCACCCCTCCACTTT.

V and J are TRBV30 and TRBJ2-7, with unresolved D. Germline V gene data show CDR1 as GTSNPN and CDR2 as SVGIG (reference sequence). The length of the CDR3 is 12 residues. With 2 bases removed from V and 4 bases from J, the gap between germline ends came to 9 bases. CDR3 DNA: TGTGCCTGGAGTCCCCCCGGTTACGAGCAGTACTTC. This encodes CAWSPPGYEQYF.

V and J are TRBV24-1 and TRBJ2-3; D possibly matches TRBD1 or TRBD2 (5 bases each). Germline-derived CDR1 and CDR2 are KGHDR and SFDVKD. Trimming pared 7 bases from V and 2 bases from J, leaving 15 bases between. CDR3 length: 15 residues. CDR3 loop: CATSRDPGNTDTQYF. CDR3 nucleotide sequence: TGTGCCACCAGCCGGGACCCCGGGAACACAGATACGCAGTATTTT.

This chain uses TRBV19 with TRBJ1-5; maybe TRBD1 (5 bases). The CDR3 runs to 15 residues. V dropped 5 bases and J dropped 6 bases, with 17 bases sitting between them. Germline assignment: CDR1 LNHDA and CDR2 SQIVND (reference sequence). For the CDR3, the DNA is TGTGCCAGTAGTCTTCCCGAGGGGTCCCCTCAGCCCCAGCATTTT. Amino acid sequence: CASSLPEGSPQPQHF.

This chain connects TRBV9 to TRBJ1-1; TRBD1 agrees at 7 bases. CDR1 and CDR2 (germline): SGDLS, YYNGEE. The CDR3 covers 13 residues. The ends lost 3 bases at V and 5 bases at J; junction bases unmatched: 4. CDR3 residues: CASSEGQTTEAFF. The CDR3, as DNA: TGTGCCAGCAGCGAGGGACAGACGACTGAAGCTTTCTTT. The variable domain in full, completed from reference TRBV9 and TRBJ1-1, reads DSGVTQTPKHLITATGQRVTLRCSPRSGDLSVYWYQQSLDQGLQFLIQYYNGEERAKGNILERFSAQQFPDLHSELNLSSLELGDSALYFCASSEGQTTEAFFGQGTRLTVV.

The V gene is TRBV25-1, the J gene TRBJ2-2; TRBD1 is a possible D gene (5 bases). The CDR3 has 14 amino acids. V dropped 4 bases and J dropped 2 bases, with 8 bases sitting between them. CDR1 and CDR2 (germline): MGHDK, SYGVNS. CDR3 coding DNA: TGTGCCAGCAGTGCCGACAGCAACACCGGGGAGCTGTTTTTT. Its protein product is CASSADSNTGELFF.

This clone was detected once. The V gene is TRBV5-1, the J gene TRBJ1-1, with D hard to call. The CDR3 loop spans 16 amino acids. Germline V gene data show CDR1 as SGHRS and CDR2 as YFSETQ. Deletions cut 3 bases from V and 1 base from J, with 16 bases between. The CDR3 DNA reads TGCGCCAGCAGCTATGAAGACGTACAGTCGAACACTGAAGCTTTCTTT. This translates into CASSYEDVQSNTEAFF.

The rearrangement uses TRBV7-9 and TRBJ1-2; D not certain. Trimming left V 5 bases short and J 7 bases short, with 14 bases between. The CDR3 is 13 amino acids. CDR1 and CDR2 (germline): SEHNR, FQNEAQ (reference sequence). CDR3: CASSPALTSGYTF. The DNA of the CDR3 is TGTGCCAGCAGCCCGGCGCTGACAAGTGGCTACACCTTC.

V is TRBV5-1 and J is TRBJ1-1; no definite D call. The germline CDR1 and CDR2 sequences are SGHRS and YFSETQ. The V and J ends lost 0 bases and 6 bases respectively, with 15 bases between them. The CDR3 runs 15 residues. CDR3 residues: CASSLDGLRSPEAFF. The CDR3 nucleotides are TGCGCCAGCAGCTTGGACGGGCTTCGGTCCCCTGAAGCTTTCTTT.

The J gene is TRBJ2-1, the V gene TRBV11-2; perhaps TRBD2 as D (5 bases). V was shortened by 0 bases and J by 9 bases, with 9 bases between the two germline ends. Looked up from germline, CDR1 is SGHAT and CDR2 is FQNNGV. The CDR3 is 13 residues long. The CDR3 sequence is CASSLELVGEQFF. Here the CDR3 DNA reads TGTGCCAGCAGCTTAGAACTAGTGGGTGAGCAGTTCTTC.

The chain links TRBV5-1 to TRBJ2-1; 8 bases map to TRBD2. From germline, CDR1 is SGHRS and CDR2 YFSETQ. This CDR3 spans 17 amino acids. V was pared by 4 bases and J by 2 bases, with 11 bases of the junction left unmatched. The DNA for the CDR3 is TGCGCCAGCAGCAATAACCCCGGGGGGGCCACCTACAATGAGCAGTTCTTC. Amino acids: CASSNNPGGATYNEQFF.

This chain connects TRBV5-4 to TRBJ2-4, with 16 bases fitting TRBD2. This CDR3 has 17 amino acids. Germline CDR1 and CDR2: SGHNT and YYREEE (reference sequence). V dropped 3 bases and J dropped 14; count of bases not matched to a gene: 14. The DNA for the CDR3 is TGTGCCAGCAGCTCAGCCGGGACTAGCGGGAGGGCCAGAGGAAAGTACTTC. Its protein product is CASSSAGTSGRARGKYF.

The V gene is TRBV5-1, the J gene TRBJ1-3; possibly TRBD1 for D (6 bases). Germline V CDR1 and CDR2: SGHRS, YFSETQ. Trimming stripped 0 bases from V and 2 bases from J, with 21 bases between. CDR3 size: 19 residues. The CDR3 DNA is TGCGCCAGCAGCTTGGGGGGCCCGGTCGGGGGGCACCCTGGAAACACCATATATTTT. This sequence encodes CASSLGGPVGGHPGNTIYF.

The rearrangement joins TRBV25-1 to TRBJ1-3; perhaps TRBD1 as D (6 bases). CDR3 size: 17 residues. Trimming stripped 4 bases from V and 0 bases from J, with 16 bases between. CDR1 and CDR2 from the germline V gene are MGHDK and SYGVNS. The CDR3 reads CASSGSFGRGSGNTIYF. The CDR3 DNA sequence: TGTGCCAGCAGTGGTAGCTTCGGCAGGGGCTCTGGAAACACCATATATTTT.

In this sample, this clone turned up once. The V and J genes are TRBV19 and TRBJ2-2, with 7 bases lining up with TRBD1. J lost 6 bases, V lost 3 bases, and 4 bases had no gene match. The CDR3 is made up of 14 amino acids. CDR1 LNHDA and CDR2 SQIVND come from the germline V gene (reference sequence). The CDR3 is CASSIPTGSGELFF. The CDR3 bases are TGTGCCAGTAGTATCCCGACAGGGTCCGGGGAGCTGTTTTTT. The full variable domain, with the rest looked up from reference TRBV19 and TRBJ2-2, is DGGITQSPKYLFRKEGQNVTLSCEQNLNHDAMYWYRQDPGQGLRLIYYSQIVNDFQKGDIAEGYSVSREKKESFPLTVTSAQKNPTAFYLCASSIPTGSGELFFGEGSRLTVL.

The chain carries TRBV18 and TRBJ1-1, with unresolved D. CDR1 KGHSH and CDR2 LQKENI come from the germline V gene. The CDR3 runs to 15 residues. Trimming removed 1 base at V and 0 bases at J, with 9 bases between. CDR3 amino acids: CASSPLGVMNTEAFF. DNA of the CDR3: TGTGCCAGCTCACCACTTGGAGTAATGAACACTGAAGCTTTCTTT. The full variable domain, its missing parts supplied by reference TRBV18 and TRBJ1-1, is NAGVMQNPRHLVRRRGQEARLRCSPMKGHSHVYWYRQLPEEGLKFMVYLQKENIIDESGMPKERFSAEFPKEGPSILRIQQVVRGDSAAYFCASSPLGVMNTEAFFGQGTRLTVV.

This clone was observed a few times. This chain connects TRBV7-9 to TRBJ1-4, with 7 bases fitting TRBD1. This CDR3 is built from 14 residues. V was clipped by 5 bases and J by 6 bases; unmatched bases: 6. Germline V CDR1 and CDR2: SEHNR, FQNEAQ (reference sequence). CDR3 residues: CASSPRTGDEKLFF. The CDR3 DNA reads TGTGCCAGCAGCCCAAGGACAGGCGATGAAAAACTGTTTTTT.

The chain links TRBV29-1 to TRBJ1-5, with 11 bases identical to TRBD1. Unmatched junction bases numbered 3, after V lost 6 bases and J lost 5 bases. CDR1 SQVTM and CDR2 ANQGSEA come from the germline V gene. This CDR3 has 13 residues. CDR3 in DNA: TGCAGCGTGAGGGACAGGGGGGATCAGCCCCAGCATTTT. This sequence encodes CSVRDRGDQPQHF.

This clone was counted only a few times. The V and J genes are TRBV9 and TRBJ2-6, with a tentative D call TRBD2 (5 bases). In germline, CDR1 is SGDLS, CDR2 YYNGEE. Trimming shortened V by 0 bases and J by 0 bases, and 7 bases separated the two germline ends. This CDR3 has 16 amino acids. CDR3 region: CASSVGRGSGANVLTF. The CDR3 DNA is TGTGCCAGCAGCGTAGGCCGGGGCTCTGGGGCCAACGTCCTGACTTTC.